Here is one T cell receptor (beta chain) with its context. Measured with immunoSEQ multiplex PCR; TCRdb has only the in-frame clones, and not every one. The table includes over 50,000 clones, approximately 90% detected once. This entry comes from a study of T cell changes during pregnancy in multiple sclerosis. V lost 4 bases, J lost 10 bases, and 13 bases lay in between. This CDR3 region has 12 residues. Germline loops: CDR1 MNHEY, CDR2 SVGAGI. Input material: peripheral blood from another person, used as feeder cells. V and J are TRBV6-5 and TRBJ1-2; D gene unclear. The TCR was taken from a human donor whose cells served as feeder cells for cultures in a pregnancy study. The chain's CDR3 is CASSFAGPPYTF. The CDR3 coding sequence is TGTGCCAGCAGTTTCGCCGGGCCTCCCTACACCTTC.